The rows below give T cell receptor beta chains drawn from one sample of a study of spatial heterogeneity in lung cancer. TCRdb independently ran MiXCR on the 5' RACE reads; one entry per CDR3 protein. Altogether around 23,000 distinct CDR3 sequences are present, under 8% being singletons, with the ten largest covering approximately 10%. Here the sequenced sample was lung tumor tissue, taken at surgery. Every receptor here comes from a male donor with early-stage non-small cell lung cancer. CDR3s include the opening cysteine and the closing phenylalanine or tryptophan. A D gene is named only where the DNA matches it firmly. Where a row states a size, it is once, few, many or the class of an expanded clone; other rows omit it.

v_gene: TRBV12-3/TRBV12-4; j_gene: TRBJ1-4; abundance: many; d_gene: TRBD1; CDR3nt: TGTGCCAGCAGCCGCGCCGGGACAGAAAATGAAAAACTGTTTTTT; CDR3aa: CASSRAGTENEKLFF
v_gene: TRBV12-3/TRBV12-4; j_gene: TRBJ2-7; abundance: few; d_gene: -; CDR3nt: TGTGCCAGCAGCCTTTCCTCCGGGTCCTGGAATCAAAACCCTTCAGCGCAGTACTTC; CDR3aa: CASSLSSGSWNQNPSAQYF
v_gene: TRBV9; j_gene: TRBJ2-7; abundance: many; d_gene: TRBD1; CDR3nt: TGTGCCAGCAGCGTCGGGACAGGGTTCAACGAGCAGTACTTC; CDR3aa: CASSVGTGFNEQYF
v_gene: TRBV6-5; j_gene: TRBJ1-1; abundance: many; d_gene: -; CDR3nt: TGTGCCAGCAGTTACTCATGGCGTGGCGGGAGGGACACTGAAGCTTTCTTT; CDR3aa: CASSYSWRGGRDTEAFF
v_gene: TRBV11-1; j_gene: TRBJ2-7; abundance: many; d_gene: TRBD1; CDR3nt: TGTGCCAGCAGCGCCCACTCCGGGACAGGCCCCTACGAGCAGTACTTC; CDR3aa: CASSAHSGTGPYEQYF
v_gene: TRBV7-2; j_gene: TRBJ1-2; abundance: many; d_gene: -; CDR3nt: TGTGCCAGCAGCTTAGCTACGGCAAACTATGGCTACACCTTC; CDR3aa: CASSLATANYGYTF
v_gene: TRBV28; j_gene: TRBJ1-6; abundance: many; d_gene: -; CDR3nt: TGTGCCAGTTCAGGGGAATCCTATAATTCACCCCTCCACTTT; CDR3aa: CASSGESYNSPLHF
v_gene: TRBV6-5; j_gene: TRBJ2-3; abundance: many; d_gene: TRBD1; CDR3nt: TGTGCCAGCGGAAGGACAGGGGTTTTCACAGATACGCAGTATTTT; CDR3aa: CASGRTGVFTDTQYF
v_gene: TRBV6-5; j_gene: TRBJ2-1; abundance: medium-sized; d_gene: -; CDR3nt: TGTGCCAGCAGTTCCCTTCCCCGGAATGAGCAGTTCTTC; CDR3aa: CASSSLPRNEQFF
v_gene: TRBV27; j_gene: TRBJ1-2; abundance: many; d_gene: -; CDR3nt: TGTGCCAGCAGTTTTTCATTGGGGAACTATGGCTACACCTTC; CDR3aa: CASSFSLGNYGYTF
v_gene: TRBV11-3; j_gene: TRBJ2-1; abundance: many; d_gene: -; CDR3nt: TGTGCCAGCAGCTTGGGGGAGTATTATGAGCAGTTCTTC; CDR3aa: CASSLGEYYEQFF
v_gene: TRBV12-3/TRBV12-4; j_gene: TRBJ1-2; abundance: many; d_gene: -; CDR3nt: TGTGCCAGCAGTCTAGATGTGGCAGGGGAAGGCTACACCTTC; CDR3aa: CASSLDVAGEGYTF
v_gene: TRBV12-3/TRBV12-4; j_gene: TRBJ1-1; abundance: many; d_gene: TRBD1; CDR3nt: TGTGCCAGCAGTCCAGGGACAGGGCCGATGAACACTGAAGCTTTCTTT; CDR3aa: CASSPGTGPMNTEAFF
v_gene: TRBV3-1; j_gene: TRBJ1-2; abundance: few; d_gene: -; CDR3nt: TGTGCCAGCAGCCAAGATTTGAAGGGGACTGACACCTTC; CDR3aa: CASSQDLKGTDTF
v_gene: TRBV7-9; j_gene: TRBJ1-5; abundance: -; d_gene: -; CDR3nt: TGTGCCAGCAGCTTAGGAACCCAGCCCCAGCATTTT; CDR3aa: CASSLGTQPQHF
v_gene: TRBV4-3; j_gene: TRBJ2-1; abundance: many; d_gene: -; CDR3nt: TGCGCCAGCAGCCAAGGGTCCACAGGTTACTCCTACAATGAGCAGTTCTTC; CDR3aa: CASSQGSTGYSYNEQFF
v_gene: TRBV19; j_gene: TRBJ1-5; abundance: many; d_gene: -; CDR3nt: TGTGCCAGTAGAAACTTGGTGGGGGGTCAGCCCCAGCATTTT; CDR3aa: CASRNLVGGQPQHF
v_gene: TRBV23-1; j_gene: TRBJ2-5; abundance: many; d_gene: -; CDR3nt: TGCGCCAGCAGTCAAGTTCGAGTCGCAGGGGCAGAGACCCAGTACTTC; CDR3aa: CASSQVRVAGAETQYF
v_gene: TRBV7-2; j_gene: TRBJ2-5; abundance: many; d_gene: -; CDR3nt: TGTGCCAGCAGCTTGGGGGGGCGGGAGACCCAGTACTTC; CDR3aa: CASSLGGRETQYF
v_gene: TRBV6-2/TRBV6-3; j_gene: TRBJ1-5; abundance: many; d_gene: -; CDR3nt: TGTGCCAGCAGTTACTCGAACAGGGCGGGTCAGCCCCAGCATTTT; CDR3aa: CASSYSNRAGQPQHF
v_gene: TRBV13; j_gene: TRBJ2-3; abundance: many; d_gene: -; CDR3nt: TGTGCCAGCAGAAAGGGGACTGGGCCCGATACGCAGTATTTT; CDR3aa: CASRKGTGPDTQYF
v_gene: TRBV7-2; j_gene: TRBJ2-2; abundance: many; d_gene: -; CDR3nt: TGTGCCAGCAGCTTAGGGGGTCCCCGCGGAGGCGGGGAGCTGTTTTTT; CDR3aa: CASSLGGPRGGGELFF
v_gene: TRBV7-2; j_gene: TRBJ2-6; abundance: -; d_gene: -; CDR3nt: TGTGCCAGCTCCCTCACATCTGGGGCCAACGTCCTGACTTTC; CDR3aa: CASSLTSGANVLTF
v_gene: TRBV30; j_gene: TRBJ2-2; abundance: -; d_gene: -; CDR3nt: TGTGCCTGGGCGGATCACTCGAACACCGGGGAGCTGTTTTTT; CDR3aa: CAWADHSNTGELFF
v_gene: TRBV5-5; j_gene: TRBJ1-1; abundance: -; d_gene: TRBD1; CDR3nt: TGTGCCAGCAGCGTTCCGGGACAGGCGTCTGAAGCTTTCTTT; CDR3aa: CASSVPGQASEAFF
v_gene: TRBV6-5; j_gene: TRBJ2-7; abundance: many; d_gene: TRBD1; CDR3nt: TGTGCCAGCAGTTACTCAGAGGGGGCGTACGAGCAGTACTTC; CDR3aa: CASSYSEGAYEQYF
v_gene: TRBV24-1; j_gene: TRBJ1-5; abundance: few; d_gene: -; CDR3nt: TGTGCCACCAGTAGAGGGAATCAGCCCCAGCATTTT; CDR3aa: CATSRGNQPQHF